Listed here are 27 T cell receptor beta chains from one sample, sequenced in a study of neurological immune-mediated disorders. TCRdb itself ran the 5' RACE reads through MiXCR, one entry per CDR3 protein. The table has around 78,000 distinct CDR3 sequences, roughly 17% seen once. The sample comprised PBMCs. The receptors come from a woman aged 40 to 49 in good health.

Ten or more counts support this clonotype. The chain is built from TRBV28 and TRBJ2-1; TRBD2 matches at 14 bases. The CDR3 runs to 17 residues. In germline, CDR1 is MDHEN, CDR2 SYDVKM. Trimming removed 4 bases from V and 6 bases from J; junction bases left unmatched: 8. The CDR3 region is CASSSVSGTSGGNEQFF. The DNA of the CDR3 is TGTGCCAGCAGTTCAGTTTCGGGGACTAGCGGGGGCAATGAGCAGTTCTTC.

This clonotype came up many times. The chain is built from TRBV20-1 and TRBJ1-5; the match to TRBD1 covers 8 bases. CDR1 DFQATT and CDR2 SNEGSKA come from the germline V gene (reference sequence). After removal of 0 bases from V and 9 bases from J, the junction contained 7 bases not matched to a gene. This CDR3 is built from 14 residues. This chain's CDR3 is CSARDRQGSGPQHF. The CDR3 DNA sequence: TGCAGTGCTAGAGATAGACAGGGGAGTGGGCCCCAGCATTTT.

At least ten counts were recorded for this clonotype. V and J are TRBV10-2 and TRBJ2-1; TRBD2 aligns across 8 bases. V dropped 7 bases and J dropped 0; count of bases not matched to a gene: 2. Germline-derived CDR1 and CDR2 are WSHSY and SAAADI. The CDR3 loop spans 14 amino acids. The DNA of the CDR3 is TGCGCCAGCACGGGGGGGAGCTCCTACAATGAGCAGTTCTTC. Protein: CASTGGSSYNEQFF.

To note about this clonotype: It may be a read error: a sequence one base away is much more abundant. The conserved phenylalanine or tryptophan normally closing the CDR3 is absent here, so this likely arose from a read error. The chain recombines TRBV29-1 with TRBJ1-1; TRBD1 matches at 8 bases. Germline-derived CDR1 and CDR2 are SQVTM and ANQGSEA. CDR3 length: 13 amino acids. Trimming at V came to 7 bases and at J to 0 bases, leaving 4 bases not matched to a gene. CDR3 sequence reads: CSANRGVNTEAFS. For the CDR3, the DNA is TGCAGCGCCAACAGGGGGGTGAACACTGAAGCTTTCTCT.

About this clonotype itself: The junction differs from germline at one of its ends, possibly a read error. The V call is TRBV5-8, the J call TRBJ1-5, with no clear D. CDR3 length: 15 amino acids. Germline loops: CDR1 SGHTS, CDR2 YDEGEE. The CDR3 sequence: CASSHRDDGNQHQHF. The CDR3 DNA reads TGTGCCAGCAGCCACCGGGATGACGGCAATCAGCACCAGCATTTT.

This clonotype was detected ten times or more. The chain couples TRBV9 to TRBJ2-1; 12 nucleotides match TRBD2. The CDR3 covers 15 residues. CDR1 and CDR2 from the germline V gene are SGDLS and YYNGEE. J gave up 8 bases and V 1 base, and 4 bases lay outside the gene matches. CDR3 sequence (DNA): TGTGCCAGCAGCGTATCTAGCGGGGGGGTGTATGAGCAGTTCTTC. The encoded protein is CASSVSSGGVYEQFF.

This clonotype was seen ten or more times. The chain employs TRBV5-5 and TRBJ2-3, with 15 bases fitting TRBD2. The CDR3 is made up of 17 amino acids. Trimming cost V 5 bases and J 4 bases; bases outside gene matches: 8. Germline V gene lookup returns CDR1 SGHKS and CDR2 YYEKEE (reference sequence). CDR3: CASSRTSGGAIADTQYF. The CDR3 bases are TGTGCCAGCAGTCGGACTAGCGGGGGGGCCATAGCAGATACGCAGTATTTT.

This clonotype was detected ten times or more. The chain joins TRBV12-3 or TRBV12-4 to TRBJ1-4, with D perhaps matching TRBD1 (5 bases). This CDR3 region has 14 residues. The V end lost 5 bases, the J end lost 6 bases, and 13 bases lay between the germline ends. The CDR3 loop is CASSDSGPDEKLFF. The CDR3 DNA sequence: TGTGCCAGCAGTGACTCGGGACCCGATGAAAAACTGTTTTTT.

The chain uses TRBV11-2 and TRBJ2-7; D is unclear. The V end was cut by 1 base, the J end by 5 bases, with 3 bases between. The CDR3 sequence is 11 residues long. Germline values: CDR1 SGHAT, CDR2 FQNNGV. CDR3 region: CASSLAHEQYF. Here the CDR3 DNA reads TGTGCCAGCAGCTTAGCCCACGAGCAGTACTTC.

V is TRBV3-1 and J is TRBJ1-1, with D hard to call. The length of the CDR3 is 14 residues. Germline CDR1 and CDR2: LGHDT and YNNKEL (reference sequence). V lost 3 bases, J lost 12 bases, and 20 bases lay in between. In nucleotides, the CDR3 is TGTGCCAGCAGCCATGACATGGACTCACTGGAAACTTTCTTT. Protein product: CASSHDMDSLETFF.

The CDR3: CASSLSQQRTEAFF. In DNA form, the CDR3 reads TGTGCCAGCTCACTTTCACAGCAGCGGACTGAAGCTTTCTTT. The V gene is TRBV18, the J gene TRBJ1-1; D remains ambiguous. Germline V gene lookup returns CDR1 KGHSH and CDR2 LQKENI. Trimming removed 4 bases from V and 5 bases from J, with 14 bases in between. The CDR3 has 14 residues.

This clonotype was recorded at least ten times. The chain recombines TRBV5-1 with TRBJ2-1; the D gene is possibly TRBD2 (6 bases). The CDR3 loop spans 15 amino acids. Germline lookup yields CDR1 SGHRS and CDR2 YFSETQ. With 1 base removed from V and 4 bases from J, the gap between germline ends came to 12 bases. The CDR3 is CASSLLGGPYNEQFF. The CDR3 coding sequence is TGCGCCAGCAGCTTGTTGGGGGGACCATACAATGAGCAGTTCTTC.

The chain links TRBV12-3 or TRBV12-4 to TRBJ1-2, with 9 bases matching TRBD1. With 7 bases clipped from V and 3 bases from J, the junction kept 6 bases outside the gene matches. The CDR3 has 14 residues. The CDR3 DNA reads TGTGCCAGCACCAGGGGACAGGGCCACTATGGCTACACCTTC. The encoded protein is CASTRGQGHYGYTF.

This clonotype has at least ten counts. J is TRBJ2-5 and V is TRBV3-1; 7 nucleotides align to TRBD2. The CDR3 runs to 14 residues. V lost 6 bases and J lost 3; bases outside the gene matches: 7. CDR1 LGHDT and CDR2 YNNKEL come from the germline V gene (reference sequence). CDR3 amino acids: CASSPGGSEETQYF. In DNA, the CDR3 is TGTGCCAGCAGTCCGGGCGGGAGTGAAGAGACCCAGTACTTC.

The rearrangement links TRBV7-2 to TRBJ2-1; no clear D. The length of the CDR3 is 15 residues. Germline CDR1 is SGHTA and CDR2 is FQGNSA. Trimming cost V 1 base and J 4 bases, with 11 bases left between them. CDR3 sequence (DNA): TGTGCCAGCAGCTTAGGGACGGCAGCTTACAATGAGCAGTTCTTC. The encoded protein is CASSLGTAAYNEQFF.

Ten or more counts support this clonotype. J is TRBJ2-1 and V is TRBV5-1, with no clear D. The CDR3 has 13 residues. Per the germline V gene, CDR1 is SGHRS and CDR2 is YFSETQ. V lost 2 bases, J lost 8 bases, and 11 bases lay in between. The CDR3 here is CASSFSLPDEQFF. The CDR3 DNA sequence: TGCGCCAGCAGCTTTAGCCTGCCCGATGAGCAGTTCTTC.

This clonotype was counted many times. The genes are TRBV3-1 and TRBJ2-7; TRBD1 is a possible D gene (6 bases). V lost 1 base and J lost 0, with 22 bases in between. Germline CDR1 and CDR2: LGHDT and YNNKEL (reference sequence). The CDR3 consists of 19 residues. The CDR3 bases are TGTGCCAGCAGCCAAGGGAACAGGGATGGTTATTACGGCTCCTACGAGCAGTACTTC. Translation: CASSQGNRDGYYGSYEQYF.

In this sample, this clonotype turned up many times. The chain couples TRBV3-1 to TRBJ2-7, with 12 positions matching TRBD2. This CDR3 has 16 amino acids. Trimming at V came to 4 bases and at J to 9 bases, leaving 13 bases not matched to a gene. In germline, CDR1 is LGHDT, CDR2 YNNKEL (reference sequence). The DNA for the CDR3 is TGTGCCAGCAGCCCCTGTGGGCTAGCGGGGGGGCAGGTGCAGTACGTC. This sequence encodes CASSPCGLAGGQVQYV.

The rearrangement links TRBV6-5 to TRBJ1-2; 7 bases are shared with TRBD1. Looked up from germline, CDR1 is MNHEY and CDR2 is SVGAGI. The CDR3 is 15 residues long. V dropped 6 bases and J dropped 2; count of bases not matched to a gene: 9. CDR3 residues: CASSPLDRPNYGYTF. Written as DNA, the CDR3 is TGTGCCAGCAGCCCCCTGGACAGGCCCAACTATGGCTACACCTTC.

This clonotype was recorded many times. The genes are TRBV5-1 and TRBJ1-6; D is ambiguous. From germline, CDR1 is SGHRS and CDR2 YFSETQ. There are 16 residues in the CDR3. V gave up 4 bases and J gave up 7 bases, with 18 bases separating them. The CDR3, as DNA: TGCGCCAGCAGCCGTCTCTCGGCCAGCGAGAATTCACCCCTCCACTTT. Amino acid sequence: CASSRLSASENSPLHF.

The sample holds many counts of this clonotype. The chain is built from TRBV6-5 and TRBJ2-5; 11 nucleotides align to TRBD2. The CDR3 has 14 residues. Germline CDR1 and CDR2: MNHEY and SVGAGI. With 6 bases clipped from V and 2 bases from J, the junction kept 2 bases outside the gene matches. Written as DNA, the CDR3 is TGTGCCAGCAGGGTAGCGGGAGGGCAAGAGACCCAGTACTTC. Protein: CASRVAGGQETQYF.

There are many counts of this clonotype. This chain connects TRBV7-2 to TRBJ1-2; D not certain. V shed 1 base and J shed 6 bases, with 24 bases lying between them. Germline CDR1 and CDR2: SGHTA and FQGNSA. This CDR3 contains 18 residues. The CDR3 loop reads CASSLVPDGSLSPDGYTF. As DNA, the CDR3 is TGTGCCAGCAGCTTAGTCCCGGACGGATCCCTGTCCCCCGATGGCTACACCTTC. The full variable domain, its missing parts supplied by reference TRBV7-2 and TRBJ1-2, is GAGVSQSPSNKVTEKGKDVELRCDPISGHTALYWYRQSLGQGLEFLIYFQGNSAPDKSGLPSDRFSAERTGGSVSTLTIQRTQQEDSAVYLCASSLVPDGSLSPDGYTFGSGTRLTVV.

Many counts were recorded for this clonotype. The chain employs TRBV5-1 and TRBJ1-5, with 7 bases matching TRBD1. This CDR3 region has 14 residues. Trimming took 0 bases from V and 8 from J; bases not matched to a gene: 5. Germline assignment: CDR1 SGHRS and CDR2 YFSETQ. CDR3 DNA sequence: TGCGCCAGCAGCTTGGGACAGGGTGGTGAGCCCCAGCATTTT. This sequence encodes CASSLGQGGEPQHF.

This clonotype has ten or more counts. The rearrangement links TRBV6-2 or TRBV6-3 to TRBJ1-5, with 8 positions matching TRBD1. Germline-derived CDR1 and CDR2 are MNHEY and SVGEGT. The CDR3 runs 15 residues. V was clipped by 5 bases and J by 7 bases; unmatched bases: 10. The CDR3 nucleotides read TGTGCCAGCAGTAACCGACAGGGGCAAGGGCAGCCCCAGCATTTT. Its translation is CASSNRQGQGQPQHF.

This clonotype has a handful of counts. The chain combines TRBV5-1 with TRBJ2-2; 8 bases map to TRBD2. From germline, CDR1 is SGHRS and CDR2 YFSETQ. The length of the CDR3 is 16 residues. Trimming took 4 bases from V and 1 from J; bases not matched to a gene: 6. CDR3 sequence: CASSPLTSENTGELFF. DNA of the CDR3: TGCGCCAGCAGCCCACTGACTAGCGAGAACACCGGGGAGCTGTTTTTT.

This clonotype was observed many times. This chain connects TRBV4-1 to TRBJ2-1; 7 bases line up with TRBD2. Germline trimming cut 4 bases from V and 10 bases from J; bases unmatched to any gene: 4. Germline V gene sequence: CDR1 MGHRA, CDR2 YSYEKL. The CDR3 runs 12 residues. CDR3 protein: CASSPREGEQFF. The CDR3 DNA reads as TGCGCCAGCAGCCCGAGGGAGGGCGAGCAGTTCTTC.

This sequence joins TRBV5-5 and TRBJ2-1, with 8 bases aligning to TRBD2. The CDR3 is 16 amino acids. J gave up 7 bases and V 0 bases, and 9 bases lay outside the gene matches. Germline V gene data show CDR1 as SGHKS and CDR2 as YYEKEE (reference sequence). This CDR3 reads CASSLDWGLDINEQFF. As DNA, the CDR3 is TGTGCCAGCAGCTTGGATTGGGGACTAGACATAAATGAGCAGTTCTTC.